These 18 T cell receptor beta chains originate from one sample sequenced in a study of blood T cell repertoires in COVID-19. Measured with immunoSEQ multiplex PCR; TCRdb has only the in-frame clones, and not every one. Altogether approximately 97,000 clones are present, around 80% being singletons, with the ten largest covering about 9.6%. Sequencing used peripheral blood. The receptors here all came from a man between 60 and 75 years old with active or convalescent COVID-19.

J is TRBJ2-2 and V is TRBV18; D is possibly TRBD2 (6 bases). CDR3 length: 16 residues. Per the germline V gene, CDR1 is KGHSH and CDR2 is LQKENI. V lost 3 bases, J lost 2 bases, and 13 bases lay in between. The CDR3 nucleotides read TGTGCCAGCTCACCCCAGGGAGCGGGTAACACCGGGGAGCTGTTTTTT. It specifies CASSPQGAGNTGELFF.

This clone has a single count. V and J are TRBV6-6 and TRBJ1-2, with 7 bases lining up with TRBD1. Germline values: CDR1 MNHNY, CDR2 SVGAGI (reference sequence). Trimming removed 4 bases from V and 0 bases from J; junction bases left unmatched: 8. The CDR3 totals 16 residues. DNA for the CDR3: TGTGCCAGCAGTTTCCCGACAGGGATAGCTAACTATGGCTACACCTTC. It yields the protein CASSFPTGIANYGYTF.

The V call is TRBV29-1, the J call TRBJ2-3, with D perhaps TRBD2 (6 bases). This CDR3 is built from 12 residues. The ends were cut back, 2 bases at V and 6 bases at J, with 9 bases in the middle. From germline, CDR1 is SQVTM and CDR2 ANQGSEA. The CDR3 loop is CSVEIGGDTQYF. The DNA for the CDR3 is TGCAGCGTTGAAATTGGGGGGGATACGCAGTATTTT.

This chain links TRBV7-2 with TRBJ1-2; D remains ambiguous. The CDR3 has 14 residues. Germline assignment: CDR1 SGHTA and CDR2 FQGNSA. V was pared by 3 bases and J by 4 bases, with 12 bases between. This chain's CDR3 is CASSFEAAPYGYTF. CDR3 sequence (DNA): TGTGCCAGCAGCTTTGAGGCAGCCCCCTATGGCTACACCTTC.

The J gene is TRBJ2-5, the V gene TRBV29-1; TRBD2 matches 8 bases. V lost 0 bases and J lost 4; bases outside the gene matches: 4. The CDR3 is made up of 14 amino acids. Germline V gene lookup returns CDR1 SQVTM and CDR2 ANQGSEA. Here the CDR3 reads CSVEDRGGLETQYF. CDR3 in DNA: TGCAGCGTTGAAGATCGGGGGGGACTAGAGACCCAGTACTTC.

This chain connects TRBV5-1 to TRBJ2-4, with D possibly being TRBD1 (6 bases). The CDR3 has 15 amino acids. Germline CDR1 reads SGHRS; CDR2 reads YFSETQ. With 3 bases removed from V and 7 bases from J, the gap between germline ends came to 17 bases. The CDR3 region is CASSYSGTPQNIQYF. The CDR3 DNA sequence: TGCGCCAGCAGCTATTCCGGGACACCTCAGAACATTCAGTACTTC.

DNA for the CDR3: TGCGCCAGCGGCGCCCCGGGACTAGCGGGAGCCTACGAGCAGTACTTC. This encodes CASGAPGLAGAYEQYF. V and J are TRBV10-2 and TRBJ2-7, with 14 bases fitting TRBD2. This CDR3 has 16 residues. The germline CDR1 and CDR2 sequences are WSHSY and SAAADI. The V gene end was trimmed by 8 bases and the J gene end by 2 bases; junction bases not matched to a gene: 8.

The chain combines TRBV2 with TRBJ2-3, with 9 bases fitting TRBD2. The V gene end was trimmed by 3 bases and the J gene end by 0 bases; junction bases not matched to a gene: 10. Per germline, CDR1 SNHLY and CDR2 FYNNEI. The CDR3 is 18 residues long. CDR3 nucleotide sequence: TGTGCCAGCAGTGATTATAGCGGGGGCCCCGCTAGCACAGATACGCAGTATTTT. It codes for CASSDYSGGPASTDTQYF.

The chain carries TRBV5-1 and TRBJ2-5; 7 positions agree with TRBD1. V lost 2 bases and J lost 5; bases outside the gene matches: 9. CDR3 size: 15 residues. CDR1 is SGHRS, CDR2 YFSETQ, per germline. The CDR3 sequence: CASSFTGDGKETQYF. The CDR3 DNA reads as TGCGCCAGCAGCTTTACAGGGGACGGGAAGGAGACCCAGTACTTC.

The rearrangement links TRBV7-2 to TRBJ1-5, with unresolved D. Germline V lookup: CDR1 SGHTA, CDR2 FQGNSA. The CDR3 has 15 amino acids. V lost 5 bases and J lost 1, with 12 bases in between. DNA of the CDR3: TGTGCCAGCAGCCCGCCGAATCAGAGCAATCAGCCCCAGCATTTT. It translates to CASSPPNQSNQPQHF. The whole variable domain, remainder taken from reference TRBV7-2 and TRBJ1-5, is GAGVSQSPSNKVTEKGKDVELRCDPISGHTALYWYRQSLGQGLEFLIYFQGNSAPDKSGLPSDRFSAERTGGSVSTLTIQRTQQEDSAVYLCASSPPNQSNQPQHFGDGTRLSIL.

V and J are TRBV12-3 or TRBV12-4 and TRBJ1-1; D ambiguous. There are 13 residues in the CDR3. V lost 3 bases, J lost 1 base, and 6 bases lay in between. CDR3 residues: CASSLGRNTEAFF. The CDR3 region has the DNA TGTGCCAGCAGTTTGGGCAGGAACACTGAAGCTTTCTTT.

This sequence joins TRBV28 and TRBJ2-7; 8 bases align to TRBD1. V lost 5 bases, J lost 3 bases, and 0 bases stayed unmatched. The germline V gene encodes CDR1 MDHEN and CDR2 SYDVKM. The CDR3 totals 12 residues. CDR3 DNA sequence: TGTGCCAGCAGTGGACAGGGCTACGAGCAGTACTTC. Encoded protein: CASSGQGYEQYF.

The chain carries TRBV12-3 or TRBV12-4 and TRBJ1-6; tentative D call: TRBD1 (6 bases). The CDR3 has 13 residues. V was clipped by 8 bases and J by 9 bases, with 14 bases between them. The DNA of the CDR3 is TGTGCCAGCGGCGCACAGGGAATTTCACCCCTCCACTTT. Translated: CASGAQGISPLHF.

The chain has TRBV5-1 and TRBJ2-1, with D possibly matching TRBD2 (5 bases). Germline CDR1 and CDR2: SGHRS and YFSETQ. The CDR3 has 15 residues. V was trimmed by 4 bases and J by 4 bases, leaving 15 bases between them. The CDR3 loop is CASSPVAGGYNEQFF. In DNA form, the CDR3 reads TGCGCCAGCAGCCCCGTGGCGGGCGGTTACAATGAGCAGTTCTTC. Looking up the rest from reference TRBV5-1 and TRBJ2-1 gives the full variable domain: KAGVTQTPRYLIKTRGQQVTLSCSPISGHRSVSWYQQTPGQGLQFLFEYFSETQRNKGNFPGRFSGRQFSNSRSEMNVSTLELGDSALYLCASSPVAGGYNEQFFGPGTRLTVL.

V is TRBV24-1 and J is TRBJ1-5, with D perhaps matching TRBD1 (5 bases). The V end was cut by 2 bases, the J end by 6 bases, with 7 bases between. CDR3 length equals 13 residues. Germline-derived CDR1 and CDR2 are KGHDR and SFDVKD. CDR3 DNA sequence: TGTGCCACCAGTGATTGGAGGGGTCAGCCCCAGCATTTT. This gives the protein CATSDWRGQPQHF.

This rearrangement joins TRBV9 to TRBJ2-1, with D perhaps matching TRBD2 (5 bases). This CDR3 is 14 amino acids long. Trimming took off 3 bases at V and 2 bases at J, with 9 bases between the two ends. Germline CDR1 reads SGDLS; CDR2 reads YYNGEE. The CDR3 reads CASSADSAYNEQFF. The CDR3 nucleotides are TGTGCCAGCAGCGCGGACTCTGCCTACAATGAGCAGTTCTTC.

This rearrangement joins TRBV29-1 to TRBJ2-1; no firm D call. V lost 6 bases and J lost 4, with 7 bases in between. The CDR3 consists of 11 residues. Germline lookup yields CDR1 SQVTM and CDR2 ANQGSEA. This chain's CDR3 is CSVRLYNEQFF. The CDR3 bases are TGCAGCGTGAGACTGTACAATGAGCAGTTCTTC.

The genes are TRBV28 and TRBJ1-1; no reliable D call. The CDR3 sequence is 12 residues long. Deletions cut 3 bases from V and 7 bases from J, with 9 bases between. Germline CDR1 reads MDHEN; CDR2 reads SYDVKM. CDR3 region: CASSLREIEAFF. In DNA, the CDR3 is TGTGCCAGCAGTTTGCGGGAAATTGAAGCTTTCTTT.